This T cell receptor beta chain stems from a study of T cells in Graves' hyperthyroidism and ophthalmopathy. Across the study: It was at initial diagnosis, before any treatment, that peripheral blood was collected.

There are a few counts of this clonotype. Antigen specificity is unknown. RNA transcripts provided the source from which TCR beta CDR3 regions were amplified. RT-PCR in the first round (using the HTBI primer set) targeted the TCR CDR3. TCRdb re-analysed the multiplex PCR reads in MiXCR, keeping a single row per CDR3 protein. The table shows hundreds of thousands of distinct CDR3 sequences, with around 20% occurring only once. The study, taken as a whole, reports: Blood shared most expanded thyroid clonotypes above 0.001.

The sample comprised blood. The TCR was taken from a man under 40 with Graves' ophthalmopathy.

The CDR3: CASSSGFTNTEAFF. The CDR3 DNA sequence: TGTGCCAGCAGTTCAGGATTTACTAACACTGAAGCTTTCTTT. The chain has TRBV6-1 and TRBJ1-1, with D unclear. V was pared by 5 bases and J by 2 bases, with 12 bases between. The length of the CDR3 is 14 residues. Germline V gene data show CDR1 as MNHNS and CDR2 as SASEGT.